What follows are 13 T cell receptor beta chains derived from one specimen sequenced in a study of CD8 T cells in ankylosing spondylitis. Findings and limits, study-wide: In ankylosing spondylitis blood, a motif of roughly eight highly homologous TCR beta variants appeared characteristic.

TCRdb used MiXCR to reprocess the 5' RACE reads, holding one entry per CDR3 protein. The sample lists a few hundred thousand distinct CDR3 sequences, 20% to 25% occurring once. These receptors' antigens are unknown. The material sequenced was blood, either unsorted or a sorted T cell fraction (not recorded which). The receptors originated from a male donor with ankylosing spondylitis.

This clonotype was observed a single time. The chain links TRBV7-9 to TRBJ2-2; tentative D call: TRBD2 (6 bases). This CDR3 is built from 13 residues. From germline, CDR1 is SEHNR and CDR2 FQNEAQ (reference sequence). Trimming stripped 10 bases from V and 4 bases from J, with 13 bases between. CDR3 sequence reads: CATQGLITGELFF. CDR3 bases: TGTGCCACCCAGGGACTGATCACCGGGGAGCTGTTTTTT.

This clonotype was seen repeatedly, ten times or more. The chain joins TRBV7-9 to TRBJ2-1; tentative D call: TRBD1 (6 bases). The CDR3 loop spans 15 amino acids. The V and J ends lost 5 bases and 1 base respectively, with 12 bases between them. Germline-derived CDR1 and CDR2 are SEHNR and FQNEAQ (reference sequence). The CDR3 sequence is CASSPGRGSYNEQFF. CDR3 nucleotides: TGTGCCAGCAGCCCTGGTAGGGGGTCCTACAATGAGCAGTTCTTC.

This clonotype was counted a few times. The chain recombines TRBV10-3 with TRBJ2-1; D is ambiguous. Germline CDR1 ENHRY, CDR2 SYGVKD. Trimming took off 4 bases at V and 3 bases at J, with 7 bases between the two ends. The CDR3 has 13 residues. In nucleotides, the CDR3 is TGTGCCATCAGTGTGGGCGGCTACAATGAGCAGTTCTTC. This translates into CAISVGGYNEQFF.

The CDR3 DNA reads TGCGCCAGCAGCCAAGAGGTGGGAGGGGAGGAAGAGACCCAGTACTTC. It is translated as CASSQEVGGEEETQYF. The chain links TRBV4-3 to TRBJ2-5; TRBD2 matches 7 bases. Per germline, CDR1 LGHNA and CDR2 YSLEER. V trimming: 0 bases; J trimming: 3 bases; junction bases outside the gene matches: 7. This CDR3 contains 16 residues.

The table lists this clonotype with a few counts. The CDR3 DNA reads TGCGCCAGCAGCAACCTCCAAGGGGGGAATCATGGCTACACCTTC. Encoded protein: CASSNLQGGNHGYTF. The chain is built from TRBV5-1 and TRBJ1-2; possible D gene TRBD1, 6 bases. In germline, CDR1 is SGHRS, CDR2 YFSETQ. With 4 bases removed from V and 6 bases from J, the gap between germline ends came to 19 bases. This CDR3 is built from 15 residues. Variable domain in full (rest from reference TRBV5-1 and TRBJ1-2): KAGVTQTPRYLIKTRGQQVTLSCSPISGHRSVSWYQQTPGQGLQFLFEYFSETQRNKGNFPGRFSGRQFSNSRSEMNVSTLELGDSALYLCASSNLQGGNHGYTFGSGTRLTVV.

This clonotype showed up many times. The V gene is TRBV18, the J gene TRBJ2-7; TRBD1 agrees at 10 bases. Unmatched junction bases numbered 1, after V lost 4 bases and J lost 1 base. CDR1 and CDR2 from the germline V gene are KGHSH and LQKENI. The CDR3 sequence is 14 residues long. This CDR3 is CASSRDRGSYEQYF. CDR3 sequence (DNA): TGTGCCAGCTCACGGGACAGGGGTTCCTACGAGCAGTACTTC.

This clonotype occurred a few times. The chain carries TRBV5-6 and TRBJ2-7; TRBD1 matches 8 bases. CDR1 is SGHDT and CDR2 is YYEEEE in the germline V gene. J gave up 4 bases and V 4 bases, and 7 bases lay outside the gene matches. The CDR3 runs 14 residues. The CDR3 reads CASSRADRVYEQYF. As DNA, the CDR3 is TGTGCCAGCAGCCGGGCGGACAGGGTGTACGAGCAGTACTTC.

The chain employs TRBV18 and TRBJ2-7; possible D gene TRBD1, 5 bases. Germline V lookup: CDR1 KGHSH, CDR2 LQKENI. This CDR3 region has 13 residues. Deletions cut 6 bases from V and 4 bases from J, with 13 bases between. This chain's CDR3 is CASSAQGRYEQYF. As DNA, the CDR3 is TGTGCCAGCTCCGCCCAGGGAAGATACGAGCAGTACTTC.

This clonotype has only a few counts. The CDR3 sequence is CASRRGQQETQYF. In nucleotides, the CDR3 is TGTGCCAGCCGACGTGGACAGCAAGAGACCCAGTACTTC. The chain has TRBV7-2 and TRBJ2-5; D may be TRBD1 (6 bases). V gave up 8 bases and J gave up 2 bases, with 12 bases separating them. The CDR3 has 13 residues. Looked up from germline, CDR1 is SGHTA and CDR2 is FQGNSA. The full variable domain, rest sourced from reference TRBV7-2 and TRBJ2-5, is GAGVSQSPSNKVTEKGKDVELRCDPISGHTALYWYRQSLGQGLEFLIYFQGNSAPDKSGLPSDRFSAERTGGSVSTLTIQRTQQEDSAVYLCASRRGQQETQYFGPGTRLLVL.

The chain is built from TRBV7-2 and TRBJ2-7; TRBD1 is a possible D gene (6 bases). The ends were cut back, 3 bases at V and 3 bases at J, with 12 bases in the middle. The CDR3 loop spans 14 amino acids. The germline CDR1 and CDR2 sequences are SGHTA and FQGNSA. The CDR3 nucleotides are TGTGCCAGCAGCTTGCAGGGGCGAAGCTACGAGCAGTACTTC. Translation gives CASSLQGRSYEQYF.

V gene TRBV4-1 combines with J gene TRBJ1-4, with D hard to call. V lost 4 bases to trimming and J lost 7 bases, with 19 bases between them. The CDR3 is 16 amino acids. Germline CDR1 reads MGHRA; CDR2 reads YSYEKL. CDR3 DNA sequence: TGCGCCAGCAGCCGGACTACGAGAGTGAACGGTGAAAAACTGTTTTTT. Amino acids: CASSRTTRVNGEKLFF.

This clonotype was counted a few times. The chain is built from TRBV5-1 and TRBJ2-3; 8 bases fit TRBD2. The CDR3 sequence is 14 residues long. V gave up 4 bases and J gave up 6 bases; unmatched junction bases: 7. CDR1 SGHRS and CDR2 YFSETQ come from the germline V gene. CDR3 protein: CASSDASGPDTQYF. CDR3 nucleotides: TGCGCCAGCAGCGATGCTAGCGGGCCCGATACGCAGTATTTT.

This rearrangement joins TRBV2 to TRBJ2-3, with a weak D call TRBD1 (6 bases). The germline V gene has CDR1 SNHLY and CDR2 FYNNEI. With 8 bases removed from V and 0 bases from J, the gap between germline ends came to 12 bases. This CDR3 contains 14 residues. The CDR3 nucleotides are TGTGCCAGCGCGAGGGGGAGCAGCACAGATACGCAGTATTTT. As protein: CASARGSSTDTQYF.